This TCR beta chain came from a study of cytomegalovirus exposure and HLA in healthy donors. Study-wide findings and caveats: Many donors shared some public TCRs, even though most TCR sequences were rare. Earlier findings revealed that most TCR beta V segments proved productive either about 87% or about 30% of the time.

Vbeta (60) and Jbeta (13) primers were used in the PCR. Method: immunoSEQ multiplex PCR; TCRdb's copy keeps in-frame clones and lacks some. The table lists over 100,000 clones, about 70% of them singletons. As regards this clone: Its antigen is unidentified. The junction and the germline gene differ at one end; a read error may be behind it.

The CDR3 has 14 amino acids. Germline-derived CDR1 and CDR2 are MNHEY and SVGAGI. The material sequenced was PBMCs. V is TRBV6-5 and J is TRBJ1-4, with 8 bases lining up with TRBD1. This clonotype originated in a woman in her 30s in good health and CMV-seronegative. This CDR3 is CASRPGGANGKLFF. CDR3 sequence (DNA): TGTGCCAGCAGGCCAGGGGGCGCGAATGGAAAACTGTTTTTT.